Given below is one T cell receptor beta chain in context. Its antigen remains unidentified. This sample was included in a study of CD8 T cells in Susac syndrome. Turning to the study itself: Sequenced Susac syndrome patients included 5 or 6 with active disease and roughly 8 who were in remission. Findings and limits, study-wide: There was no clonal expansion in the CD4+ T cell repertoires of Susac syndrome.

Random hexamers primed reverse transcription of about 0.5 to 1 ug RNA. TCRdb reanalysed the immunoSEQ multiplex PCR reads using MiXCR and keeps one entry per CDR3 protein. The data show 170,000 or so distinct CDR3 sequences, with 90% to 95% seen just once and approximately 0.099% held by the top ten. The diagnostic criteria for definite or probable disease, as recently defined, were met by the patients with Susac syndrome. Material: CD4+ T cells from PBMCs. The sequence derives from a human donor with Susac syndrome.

In DNA form, the CDR3 reads TGTGCCAGCAGCCAGGGGCGTAGTGGCTACACCTTC. This gives the protein CASSQGRSGYTF. V gene TRBV3-1 combines with J gene TRBJ1-2; perhaps TRBD1 as D (5 bases). CDR3 size: 12 residues. CDR1 LGHDT and CDR2 YNNKEL come from the germline V gene (reference sequence). V was cut by 3 bases and J by 7 bases, with 9 bases left in between.